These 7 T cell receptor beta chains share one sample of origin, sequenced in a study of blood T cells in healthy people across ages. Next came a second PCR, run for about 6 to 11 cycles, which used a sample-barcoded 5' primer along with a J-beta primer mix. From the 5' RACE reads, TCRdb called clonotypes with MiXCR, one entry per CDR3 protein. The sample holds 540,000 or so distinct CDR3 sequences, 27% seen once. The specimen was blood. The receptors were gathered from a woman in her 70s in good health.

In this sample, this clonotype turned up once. CDR3 sequence reads: CASSLETNLVEQYF. The CDR3 DNA is TGTGCCAGCAGCTTAGAAACCAATCTTGTCGAGCAGTACTTC. The chain has TRBV7-2 and TRBJ2-5; D is undetermined. The DNA end lines up better with TRBJ2-7; the J call may be wrong. Germline assignment: CDR1 SGHTA and CDR2 FQGNSA. The CDR3 has 14 residues.

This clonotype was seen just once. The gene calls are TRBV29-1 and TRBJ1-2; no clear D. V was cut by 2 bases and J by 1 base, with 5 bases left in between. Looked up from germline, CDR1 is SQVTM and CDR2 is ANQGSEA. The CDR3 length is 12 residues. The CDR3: CSVETDNYGYTF. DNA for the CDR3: TGCAGCGTTGAAACTGATAACTATGGCTACACCTTC.

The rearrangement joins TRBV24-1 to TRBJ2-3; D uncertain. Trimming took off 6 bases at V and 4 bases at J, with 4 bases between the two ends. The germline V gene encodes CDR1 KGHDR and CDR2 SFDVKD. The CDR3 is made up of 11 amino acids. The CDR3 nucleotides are TGTGCCACCAGTAGGGCAGATACGCAGTATTTT. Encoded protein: CATSRADTQYF.

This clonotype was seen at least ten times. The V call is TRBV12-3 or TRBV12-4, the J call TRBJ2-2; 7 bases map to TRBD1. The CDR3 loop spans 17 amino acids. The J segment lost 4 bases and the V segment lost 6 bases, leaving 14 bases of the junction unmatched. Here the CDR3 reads CASSPPLGQRPTGELFF. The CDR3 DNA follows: TGTGCCAGCAGCCCCCCCTTGGGACAGAGGCCCACCGGGGAGCTGTTTTTT.

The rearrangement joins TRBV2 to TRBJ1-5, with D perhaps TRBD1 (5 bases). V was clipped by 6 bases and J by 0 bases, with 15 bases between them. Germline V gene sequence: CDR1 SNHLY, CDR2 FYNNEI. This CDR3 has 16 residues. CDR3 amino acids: CASSTTGGGSNQPQHF. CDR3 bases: TGTGCCAGCAGCACCACAGGAGGAGGTAGCAATCAGCCCCAGCATTTT.

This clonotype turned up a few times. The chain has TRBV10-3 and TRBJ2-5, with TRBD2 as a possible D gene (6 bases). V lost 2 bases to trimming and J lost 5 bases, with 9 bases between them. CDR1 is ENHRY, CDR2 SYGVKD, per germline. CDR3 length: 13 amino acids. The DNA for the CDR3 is TGTGCCATCAGTGAGGGGACTTTTGAGACCCAGTACTTC. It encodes CAISEGTFETQYF.

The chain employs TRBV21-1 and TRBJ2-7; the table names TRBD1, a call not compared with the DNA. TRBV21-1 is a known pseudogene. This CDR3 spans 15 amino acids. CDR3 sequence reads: CASSKGLPGLYEQYF. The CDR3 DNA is TGTGCCAGCAGCAAAGGACTCCCTGGCCTCTACGAGCAGTACTTC.